Presented here are 6 T cell receptor beta chains from one specimen sequenced in a study of control samples from healthy donors and cancer patients. The assay was immunoSEQ multiplex PCR, and TCRdb's table has in-frame clones only and misses some. The data contain more than 60,000 clones, around 90% of them singletons. The sample consisted of PBMCs. Receptors were obtained from a man aged 55 to 70 with colorectal cancer.

The genes are TRBV5-5 and TRBJ1-1; 8 bases match TRBD1. CDR1 SGHKS and CDR2 YYEKEE come from the germline V gene (reference sequence). CDR3 size: 13 residues. The J segment lost 8 bases and the V segment lost 3 bases, leaving 6 bases of the junction unmatched. The CDR3 coding sequence is TGTGCCAGCAGCTCTCCCTGGACAGGGGAAGCTTTCTTT. Its protein product is CASSSPWTGEAFF.

This chain links TRBV5-1 with TRBJ1-1; D remains ambiguous. V lost 5 bases to trimming and J lost 8 bases, with 22 bases between them. Germline values: CDR1 SGHRS, CDR2 YFSETQ. The CDR3 consists of 15 residues. Here the CDR3 DNA reads TGCGCCAGCAGACCTGACCCACCGGGCCCAAGGGAAGCTTTCTTT. Protein sequence: CASRPDPPGPREAFF. Supplemented by reference TRBV5-1 and TRBJ1-1, the full variable domain reads KAGVTQTPRYLIKTRGQQVTLSCSPISGHRSVSWYQQTPGQGLQFLFEYFSETQRNKGNFPGRFSGRQFSNSRSEMNVSTLELGDSALYLCASRPDPPGPREAFFGQGTRLTVV.

The chain links TRBV6-5 to TRBJ2-5; D may match TRBD1 or TRBD2 (5 bases each). Germline V gene lookup returns CDR1 MNHEY and CDR2 SVGAGI. Between the trimmed V and J ends, which lost 6 bases and 5 bases, there was a span of 16 bases. This CDR3 spans 14 amino acids. Here the CDR3 DNA reads TGTGCCAGCAGAGGGACCATCAAAGTGGAGACCCAGTACTTC. Protein: CASRGTIKVETQYF.

The chain recombines TRBV28 with TRBJ1-2, with TRBD1 matching over 7 bases. Germline V gene data show CDR1 as MDHEN and CDR2 as SYDVKM. Trimming took 10 bases from V and 5 from J; bases not matched to a gene: 13. CDR3 size: 14 residues. The CDR3 DNA is TGTGCCACCCTAGACAGGGCCGGGGGTTATGGCTACACCTTC. This sequence encodes CATLDRAGGYGYTF.

The chain carries TRBV28 and TRBJ2-5; D remains unclear. The CDR3 sequence is 12 residues long. The germline gives CDR1 MDHEN, CDR2 SYDVKM. The V end lost 5 bases, the J end lost 2 bases, and 6 bases lay between the germline ends. CDR3 bases: TGTGCCAGCAGTGAGACACAAGAGACCCAGTACTTC. Its protein is CASSETQETQYF.

With respect to this clone: The sample holds other DNA sequences that translate to the same CDR3. The chain recombines TRBV19 with TRBJ1-1; 8 bases are a match to TRBD1. In germline, CDR1 is LNHDA, CDR2 SQIVND (reference sequence). V was clipped by 4 bases and J by 4 bases; unmatched bases: 2. This CDR3 spans 13 amino acids. In DNA, the CDR3 is TGTGCCAGTAGTAGTGACAGGGGCACTGAAGCTTTCTTT. Its protein is CASSSDRGTEAFF.